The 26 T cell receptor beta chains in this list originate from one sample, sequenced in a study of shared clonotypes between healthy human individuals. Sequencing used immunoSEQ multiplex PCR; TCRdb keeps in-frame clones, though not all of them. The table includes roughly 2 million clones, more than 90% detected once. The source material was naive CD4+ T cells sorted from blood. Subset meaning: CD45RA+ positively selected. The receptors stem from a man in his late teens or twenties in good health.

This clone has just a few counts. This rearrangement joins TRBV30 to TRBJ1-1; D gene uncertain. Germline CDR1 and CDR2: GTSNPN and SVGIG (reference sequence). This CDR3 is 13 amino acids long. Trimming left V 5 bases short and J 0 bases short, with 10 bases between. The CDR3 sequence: CAWSGKMNTEAFF. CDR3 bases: TGTGCCTGGTCGGGCAAAATGAACACTGAAGCTTTCTTT.

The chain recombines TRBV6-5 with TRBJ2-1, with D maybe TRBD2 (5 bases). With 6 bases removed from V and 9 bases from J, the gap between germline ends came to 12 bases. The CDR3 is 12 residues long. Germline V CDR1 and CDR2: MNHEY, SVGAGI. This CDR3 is CASRSMGSEQFF. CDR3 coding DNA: TGTGCCAGCAGGTCCATGGGGAGTGAGCAGTTCTTC.

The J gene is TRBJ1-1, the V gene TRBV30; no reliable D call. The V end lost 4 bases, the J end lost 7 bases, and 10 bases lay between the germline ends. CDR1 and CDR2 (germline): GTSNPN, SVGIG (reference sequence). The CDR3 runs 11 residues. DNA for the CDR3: TGTGCCTGGAAACGCCCTCATGAAGCTTTCTTT. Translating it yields CAWKRPHEAFF.

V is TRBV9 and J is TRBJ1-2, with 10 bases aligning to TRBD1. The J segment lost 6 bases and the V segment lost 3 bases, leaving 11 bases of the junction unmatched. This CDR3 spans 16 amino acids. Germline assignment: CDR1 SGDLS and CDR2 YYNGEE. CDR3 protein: CASSALDRGLRDGYTF. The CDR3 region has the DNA TGTGCCAGCAGCGCCCTCGACAGGGGGCTGAGGGATGGCTACACCTTC.

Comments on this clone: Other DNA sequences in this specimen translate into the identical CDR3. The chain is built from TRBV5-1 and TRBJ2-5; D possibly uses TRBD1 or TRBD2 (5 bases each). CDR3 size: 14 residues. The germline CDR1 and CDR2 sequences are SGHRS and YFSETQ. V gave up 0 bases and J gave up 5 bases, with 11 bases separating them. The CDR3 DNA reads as TGCGCCAGCAGCTTGGTGGGGGTAAGGGAGACCCAGTACTTC. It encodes CASSLVGVRETQYF.

For the CDR3, the DNA is TGCGCCAGCAGCGCATCTTATGGGGAGACCCAGTACTTC. The encoded protein is CASSASYGETQYF. The rearrangement links TRBV5-1 to TRBJ2-5, with unresolved D. This CDR3 is 13 amino acids long. CDR1 is SGHRS, CDR2 YFSETQ, per germline. V lost 4 bases to trimming and J lost 5 bases, with 12 bases between them.

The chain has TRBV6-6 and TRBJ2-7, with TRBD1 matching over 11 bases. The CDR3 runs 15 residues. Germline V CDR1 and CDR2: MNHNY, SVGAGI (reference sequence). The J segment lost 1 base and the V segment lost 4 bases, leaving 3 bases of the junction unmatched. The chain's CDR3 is CASSSRDRGSYEQYF. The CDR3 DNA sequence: TGTGCCAGCAGTTCGAGGGACAGGGGGTCCTACGAGCAGTACTTC.

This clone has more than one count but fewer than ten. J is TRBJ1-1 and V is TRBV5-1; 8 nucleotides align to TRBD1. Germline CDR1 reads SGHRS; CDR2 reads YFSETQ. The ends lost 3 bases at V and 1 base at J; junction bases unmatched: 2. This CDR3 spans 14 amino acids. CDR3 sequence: CASSYGQGNTEAFF. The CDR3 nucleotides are TGCGCCAGCAGCTATGGACAGGGGAACACTGAAGCTTTCTTT.

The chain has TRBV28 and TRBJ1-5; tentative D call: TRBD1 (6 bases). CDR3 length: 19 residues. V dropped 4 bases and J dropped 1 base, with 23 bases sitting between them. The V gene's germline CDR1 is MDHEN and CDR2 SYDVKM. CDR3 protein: CASSYSGVPKVVSNQPQHF. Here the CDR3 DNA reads TGTGCCAGCAGTTATTCAGGGGTACCCAAGGTGGTGAGCAATCAGCCCCAGCATTTT.

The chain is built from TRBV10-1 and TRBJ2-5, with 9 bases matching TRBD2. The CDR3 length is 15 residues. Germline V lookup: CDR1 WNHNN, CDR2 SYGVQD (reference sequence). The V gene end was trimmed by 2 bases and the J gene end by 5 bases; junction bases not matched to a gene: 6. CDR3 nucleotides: TGCGCCAGCAGTGAGGTCCTAGCGGGGAAGGAGACCCAGTACTTC. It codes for CASSEVLAGKETQYF.

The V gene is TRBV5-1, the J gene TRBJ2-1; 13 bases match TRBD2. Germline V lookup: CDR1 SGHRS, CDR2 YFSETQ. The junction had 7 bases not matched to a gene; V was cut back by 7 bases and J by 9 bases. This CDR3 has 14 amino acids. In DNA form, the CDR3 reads TGCGCCAGCCGCGGACTAGCGGGGGTCAGTGAGCAGTTCTTC. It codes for CASRGLAGVSEQFF. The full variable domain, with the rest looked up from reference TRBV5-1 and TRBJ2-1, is KAGVTQTPRYLIKTRGQQVTLSCSPISGHRSVSWYQQTPGQGLQFLFEYFSETQRNKGNFPGRFSGRQFSNSRSEMNVSTLELGDSALYLCASRGLAGVSEQFFGPGTRLTVL.

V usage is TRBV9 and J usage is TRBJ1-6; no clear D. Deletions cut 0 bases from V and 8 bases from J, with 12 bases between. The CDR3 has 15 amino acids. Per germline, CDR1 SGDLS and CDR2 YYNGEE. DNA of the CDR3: TGTGCCAGCAGCGTAGATGTCTTCGGGGATTCACCCCTCCACTTT. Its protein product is CASSVDVFGDSPLHF.

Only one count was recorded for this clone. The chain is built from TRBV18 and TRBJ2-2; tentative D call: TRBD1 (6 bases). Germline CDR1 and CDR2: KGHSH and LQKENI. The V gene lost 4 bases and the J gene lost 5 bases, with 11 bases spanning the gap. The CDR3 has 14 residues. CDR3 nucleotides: TGTGCCAGCTCACGAAACACAGGGACCGGGGAGCTGTTTTTT. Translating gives CASSRNTGTGELFF.

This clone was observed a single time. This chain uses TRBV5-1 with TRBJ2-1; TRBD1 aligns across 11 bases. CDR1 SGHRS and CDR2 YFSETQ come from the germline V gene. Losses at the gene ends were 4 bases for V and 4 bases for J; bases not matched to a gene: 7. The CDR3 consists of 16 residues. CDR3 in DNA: TGCGCCAGCAGCGGGACAGGGGGAGGATGGTACAATGAGCAGTTCTTC. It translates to CASSGTGGGWYNEQFF.

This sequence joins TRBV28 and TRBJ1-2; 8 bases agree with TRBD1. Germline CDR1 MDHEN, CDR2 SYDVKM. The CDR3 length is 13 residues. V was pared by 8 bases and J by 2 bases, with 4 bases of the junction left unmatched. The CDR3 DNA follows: TGTGCCAGCGCAACAGGGGGGAACTATGGCTACACCTTC. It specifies CASATGGNYGYTF.

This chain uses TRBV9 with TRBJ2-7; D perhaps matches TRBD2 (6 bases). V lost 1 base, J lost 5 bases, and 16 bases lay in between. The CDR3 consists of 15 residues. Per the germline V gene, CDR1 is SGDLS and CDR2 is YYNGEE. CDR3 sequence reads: CASSVMSEGPNEQYF. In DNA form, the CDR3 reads TGTGCCAGCAGCGTAATGTCGGAGGGCCCCAACGAGCAGTACTTC.

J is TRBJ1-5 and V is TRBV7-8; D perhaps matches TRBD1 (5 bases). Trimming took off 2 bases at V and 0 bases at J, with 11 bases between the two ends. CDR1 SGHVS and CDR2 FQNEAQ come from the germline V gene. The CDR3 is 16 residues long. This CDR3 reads CASSLSSQGSNQPQHF. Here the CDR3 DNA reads TGTGCCAGCAGCTTATCGTCCCAGGGTAGCAATCAGCCCCAGCATTTT.

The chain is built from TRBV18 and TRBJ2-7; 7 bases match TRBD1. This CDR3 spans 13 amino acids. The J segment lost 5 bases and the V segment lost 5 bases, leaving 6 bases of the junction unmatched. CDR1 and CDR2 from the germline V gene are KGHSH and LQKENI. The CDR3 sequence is CASSEGQSHEQYF. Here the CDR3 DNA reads TGTGCCAGCTCAGAGGGACAGTCCCACGAGCAGTACTTC.

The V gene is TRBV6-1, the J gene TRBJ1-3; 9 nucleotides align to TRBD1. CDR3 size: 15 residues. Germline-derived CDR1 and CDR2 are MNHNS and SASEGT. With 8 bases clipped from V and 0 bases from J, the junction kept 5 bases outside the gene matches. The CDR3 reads CASGGQGVSGNTIYF. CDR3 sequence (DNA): TGTGCCAGCGGGGGACAGGGTGTCTCTGGAAACACCATATATTTT.

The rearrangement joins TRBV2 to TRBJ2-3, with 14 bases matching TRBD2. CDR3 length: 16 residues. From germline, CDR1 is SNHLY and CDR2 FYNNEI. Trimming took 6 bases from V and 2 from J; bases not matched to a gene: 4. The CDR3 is CASSWTSGRTTDTQYF. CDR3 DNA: TGTGCCAGCAGCTGGACTAGCGGGAGGACCACAGATACGCAGTATTTT.

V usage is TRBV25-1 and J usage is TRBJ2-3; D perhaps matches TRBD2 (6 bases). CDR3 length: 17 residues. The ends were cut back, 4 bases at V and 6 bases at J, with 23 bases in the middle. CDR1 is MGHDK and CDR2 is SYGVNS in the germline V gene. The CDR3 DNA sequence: TGTGCCAGCAGTGGGTGGGGAGCGGGCGTGAATAAGGATACGCAGTATTTT. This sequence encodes CASSGWGAGVNKDTQYF.

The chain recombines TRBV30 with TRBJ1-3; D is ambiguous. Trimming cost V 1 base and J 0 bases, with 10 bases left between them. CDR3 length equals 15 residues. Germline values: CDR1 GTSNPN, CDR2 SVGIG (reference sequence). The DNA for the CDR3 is TGTGCCTGGAGTGAATCGCCAACCTCTGGAAACACCATATATTTT. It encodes CAWSESPTSGNTIYF.

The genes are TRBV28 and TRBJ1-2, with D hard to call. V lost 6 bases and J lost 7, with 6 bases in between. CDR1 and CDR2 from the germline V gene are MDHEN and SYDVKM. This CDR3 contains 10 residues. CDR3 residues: CASRATGYTF. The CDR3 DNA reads TGTGCCAGCAGGGCTACTGGCTACACCTTC.

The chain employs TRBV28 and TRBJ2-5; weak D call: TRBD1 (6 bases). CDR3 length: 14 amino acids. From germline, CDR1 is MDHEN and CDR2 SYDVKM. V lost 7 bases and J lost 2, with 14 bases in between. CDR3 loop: CASTLGQLQETQYF. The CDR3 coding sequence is TGTGCCAGCACCCTAGGACAGCTGCAAGAGACCCAGTACTTC.

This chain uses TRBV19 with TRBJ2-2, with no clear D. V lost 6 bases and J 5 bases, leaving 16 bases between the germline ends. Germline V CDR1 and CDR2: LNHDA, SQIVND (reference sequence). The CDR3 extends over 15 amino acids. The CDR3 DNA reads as TGTGCCAGTAGGCCGGGTTTTACGTCGACCGGGGAGCTGTTTTTT. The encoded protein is CASRPGFTSTGELFF.

The CDR3 bases are TGTGCCAGCAGCTTGACTATGGGGCAGGCAGATACGCAGTATTTT. Its protein is CASSLTMGQADTQYF. The chain is built from TRBV5-6 and TRBJ2-3; D possibly corresponds to TRBD1 (5 bases). V lost 1 base to trimming and J lost 4 bases, with 13 bases between them. This CDR3 contains 15 residues. Germline V gene sequence: CDR1 SGHDT, CDR2 YYEEEE.